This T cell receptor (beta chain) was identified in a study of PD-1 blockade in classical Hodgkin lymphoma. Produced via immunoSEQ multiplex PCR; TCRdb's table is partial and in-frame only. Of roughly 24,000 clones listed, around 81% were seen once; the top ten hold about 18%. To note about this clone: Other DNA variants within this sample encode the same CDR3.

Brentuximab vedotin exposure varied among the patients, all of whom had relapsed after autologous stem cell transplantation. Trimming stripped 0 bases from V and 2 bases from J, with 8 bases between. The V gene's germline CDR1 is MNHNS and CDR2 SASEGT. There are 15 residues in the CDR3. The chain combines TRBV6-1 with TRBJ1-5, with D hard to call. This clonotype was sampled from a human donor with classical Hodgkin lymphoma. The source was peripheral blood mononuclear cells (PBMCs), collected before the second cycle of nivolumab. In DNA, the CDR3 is TGTGCCAGCAGTGAAGCAGGTGGACGCAATCAGCCCCAGCATTTT. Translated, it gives CASSEAGGRNQPQHF.